This TCR beta chain is drawn from a study of cytomegalovirus exposure and HLA in healthy donors. 13 Jbeta primers and 60 Vbeta primers were used for the PCR. Using immunoSEQ multiplex PCR, the repertoire was profiled, and TCRdb retains in-frame clones only, with some absent. The sample lists about 110,000 clones; approximately 83% were seen once. On this clone: Its specificity is unknown.

Broader study findings: The study flagged 150 to 200 TCR beta chains as cytomegalovirus-associated. Follow-up analysis seemed to connect common viral pathogens with several of the most significant clusters identified.

Sequenced sample: PBMCs. The receptor's source is a man between 18 and 35 years old in good health and CMV-seronegative.

The CDR3 nucleotides are TGTGCCAGCAGGGCTAGCTACTCTGGAAACACCATATATTTT. This gives the protein CASRASYSGNTIYF. The chain employs TRBV28 and TRBJ1-3; the D is unclear. Trimming stripped 6 bases from V and 0 bases from J, with 9 bases between. CDR3 size: 14 residues. CDR1 is MDHEN, CDR2 SYDVKM, per germline.